These 25 T cell receptor beta chains came from one sample sequenced in a study of cytomegalovirus exposure and HLA in healthy donors. The PCR used 60 Vbeta and 13 Jbeta primers. The data were produced by immunoSEQ multiplex PCR, yet TCRdb's version contains in-frame clones alone and is incomplete. The profile shows approximately 220,000 clones, approximately 80% of them singletons. The sequenced material came from PBMCs. The receptor set was obtained from a girl aged 10-17 years in good health and CMV-seronegative.

The V call is TRBV20-1, the J call TRBJ1-2; a possible D gene is TRBD1 (5 bases). V lost 5 bases, J lost 14 bases, and 15 bases lay in between. This CDR3 is 10 amino acids long. Per germline, CDR1 DFQATT and CDR2 SNEGSKA (reference sequence). The CDR3 DNA reads as TGCAGTGCTCCCGAGACAGTACGGACCTTC. Its translation is CSAPETVRTF.

This clone was observed a handful of times. At the DNA level, this CDR3 is encoded by other sequences in the same sample as well. The chain joins TRBV11-2 to TRBJ1-1; D is unclear. V shed 0 bases and J shed 3 bases, with 5 bases lying between them. This CDR3 spans 13 amino acids. CDR1 and CDR2 (germline): SGHAT, FQNNGV. This CDR3 is CASSLDRDTEAFF. The DNA of the CDR3 is TGTGCCAGCAGCTTAGATCGAGACACTGAAGCTTTCTTT.

The V call is TRBV28, the J call TRBJ2-7; D unresolved. Germline CDR1 is MDHEN and CDR2 is SYDVKM. Trimming removed 8 bases from V and 5 bases from J, with 16 bases in between. The CDR3 runs 13 residues. CDR3 sequence: CASGLPATHEQYF. The CDR3 nucleotides are TGTGCCAGCGGGCTGCCGGCGACCCACGAGCAGTACTTC.

V usage is TRBV6-5 and J usage is TRBJ2-2, with 8 bases fitting TRBD1. J lost 5 bases, V lost 2 bases, and 4 bases had no gene match. From germline, CDR1 is MNHEY and CDR2 SVGAGI. This CDR3 has 15 amino acids. CDR3: CASSYARGLTGELFF. CDR3 coding DNA: TGTGCCAGCAGTTACGCCAGGGGGCTTACCGGGGAGCTGTTTTTT.

The chain combines TRBV19 with TRBJ2-3; 10 bases agree with TRBD2. CDR1 is LNHDA and CDR2 is SQIVND in the germline V gene (reference sequence). J was trimmed by 2 bases and V by 6 bases; bases with no gene match: 5. CDR3 length equals 15 residues. The CDR3 bases are TGTGCCAGTAGCCGTGGACTAGCGGCCACAGATACGCAGTATTTT. Protein product: CASSRGLAATDTQYF. Supplemented by reference TRBV19 and TRBJ2-3, the full variable domain reads DGGITQSPKYLFRKEGQNVTLSCEQNLNHDAMYWYRQDPGQGLRLIYYSQIVNDFQKGDIAEGYSVSREKKESFPLTVTSAQKNPTAFYLCASSRGLAATDTQYFGPGTRLTVL.

The chain employs TRBV4-2 and TRBJ2-3; TRBD2 aligns across 8 bases. This CDR3 spans 17 amino acids. CDR1 and CDR2 from the germline V gene are LGHNA and YNFKEQ. Losses at the gene ends were 1 base for V and 3 bases for J; bases not matched to a gene: 9. CDR3: CASSQVGGGTSTDTQYF. The DNA of the CDR3 is TGTGCCAGCAGCCAAGTTGGGGGGGGGACTAGTACAGATACGCAGTATTTT.

The chain links TRBV5-1 to TRBJ1-2, with a possible D match to TRBD1 (6 bases). This CDR3 has 17 amino acids. V was shortened by 8 bases and J by 8 bases, with 31 bases between the two germline ends. Looked up from germline, CDR1 is SGHRS and CDR2 is YFSETQ. Here the CDR3 reads CARTIRERYPGQWGYTF. DNA of the CDR3: TGCGCCAGGACGATTCGAGAGCGATACCCAGGACAGTGGGGCTACACCTTC.

The chain has TRBV5-1 and TRBJ2-3; TRBD1 might be the D (5 bases). Trimming took 0 bases from V and 2 from J, leaving 13 bases between them. The CDR3 is made up of 16 amino acids. Per the germline V gene, CDR1 is SGHRS and CDR2 is YFSETQ. This chain's CDR3 is CASSLEGLTITDTQYF. Written as DNA, the CDR3 is TGCGCCAGCAGCTTGGAGGGGTTGACAATCACAGATACGCAGTATTTT.

V gene TRBV2 combines with J gene TRBJ2-7; D ambiguous. Trimming removed 4 bases at V and 0 bases at J, with 7 bases between. Per germline, CDR1 SNHLY and CDR2 FYNNEI. The length of the CDR3 is 13 residues. CDR3 protein: CASSVAHSYEQYF. CDR3 nucleotides: TGTGCCAGCAGTGTCGCACACTCCTACGAGCAGTACTTC.

The gene calls are TRBV9 and TRBJ2-1; 8 nucleotides match TRBD2. The trim removed 3 bases at V and 4 bases at J, leaving 6 bases unmatched. The germline V gene encodes CDR1 SGDLS and CDR2 YYNGEE. The CDR3 consists of 15 residues. In DNA form, the CDR3 reads TGTGCCAGCAGCGGCGGGGCGGGGGGATACAATGAGCAGTTCTTC. Amino acids: CASSGGAGGYNEQFF.

In this sample, this clone turned up a few times. This CDR3 reads CATSRDSPGPQNQPQHF. CDR3 bases: TGTGCCACCAGCAGAGATAGTCCTGGGCCACAGAATCAGCCCCAGCATTTT. V usage is TRBV15 and J usage is TRBJ1-5; no clear D. The V gene's germline CDR1 is LNHNV and CDR2 YYDKDF (reference sequence). The CDR3 is made up of 17 amino acids. Trimming pared 0 bases from V and 4 bases from J, leaving 16 bases between.

V gene TRBV2 combines with J gene TRBJ2-7; D is uncertain. CDR1 is SNHLY, CDR2 FYNNEI, per germline. V was cut by 2 bases and J by 0 bases, with 11 bases left in between. The CDR3 length is 15 residues. CDR3 residues: CASSELSVISYEQYF. CDR3 DNA: TGTGCCAGCAGTGAATTATCGGTGATCTCCTACGAGCAGTACTTC.

J is TRBJ2-3 and V is TRBV28, with D hard to call. In germline, CDR1 is MDHEN, CDR2 SYDVKM. CDR3 length: 12 amino acids. Trimming left V 6 bases short and J 6 bases short, with 10 bases between. The CDR3 nucleotides read TGTGCCAGCAGCTTTCACAAGGATACGCAGTATTTT. Protein sequence: CASSFHKDTQYF.

The V call is TRBV7-6, the J call TRBJ2-5; tentative D call: TRBD2 (6 bases). This CDR3 is 13 amino acids long. Per the germline V gene, CDR1 is SGHVS and CDR2 is FNYEAQ. Trimming pared 5 bases from V and 7 bases from J, leaving 14 bases between. The CDR3 sequence is CASSREFLATQYF. In DNA, the CDR3 is TGTGCCAGCAGCCGGGAGTTTTTGGCGACCCAGTACTTC.

This clone was found once. The chain carries TRBV28 and TRBJ1-2; no clear D gene. The CDR3 sequence is 11 residues long. V dropped 7 bases and J dropped 6 bases, with 9 bases sitting between them. The germline gives CDR1 MDHEN, CDR2 SYDVKM. The CDR3 DNA follows: TGTGCCAGCAACAGCCCGGATGGCTACACCTTC. Translation: CASNSPDGYTF.

This chain connects TRBV28 to TRBJ2-7; D gene unclear. CDR1 is MDHEN, CDR2 SYDVKM, per germline. Trimming removed 7 bases from V and 0 bases from J, with 10 bases in between. The length of the CDR3 is 13 residues. This chain's CDR3 is CASKKYNSYEQYF. The CDR3 nucleotides are TGTGCCAGCAAAAAATACAACTCCTACGAGCAGTACTTC.

This chain connects TRBV29-1 to TRBJ1-1; perhaps TRBD1 as D (5 bases). Germline CDR1 is SQVTM and CDR2 is ANQGSEA. Deletions cut 4 bases from V and 10 bases from J, with 13 bases between. The CDR3 has 11 residues. The chain's CDR3 is CSVGGGEGAFF. CDR3 in DNA: TGCAGCGTTGGGGGAGGGGAGGGAGCTTTCTTT.

The chain combines TRBV7-8 with TRBJ2-2; D call uncertain. Germline assignment: CDR1 SGHVS and CDR2 FQNEAQ. V lost 9 bases and J lost 0, with 8 bases in between. The CDR3 is made up of 13 amino acids. The CDR3 bases are TGTGCCAGGCAAGCCGCGAACACCGGGGAGCTGTTTTTT. It is translated as CARQAANTGELFF.

The V call is TRBV19, the J call TRBJ1-1; weak D call: TRBD1 (6 bases). Deletions cut 4 bases from V and 4 bases from J, with 10 bases between. CDR3 length: 13 residues. Germline loops: CDR1 LNHDA, CDR2 SQIVND (reference sequence). The CDR3 spells CASSSEGGTEAFF. The CDR3 bases are TGTGCCAGTAGTAGTGAAGGGGGCACTGAAGCTTTCTTT.

V gene TRBV6-4 combines with J gene TRBJ2-2; TRBD2 agrees at 7 bases. With 5 bases clipped from V and 3 bases from J, the junction kept 6 bases outside the gene matches. The germline V gene encodes CDR1 MRHNA and CDR2 SNTAGT. This CDR3 contains 15 residues. The CDR3 nucleotides read TGTGCCAGCAGTCGCCAGCGGGGACACACCGGGGAGCTGTTTTTT. As protein: CASSRQRGHTGELFF.

This clone came up once. V and J are TRBV14 and TRBJ2-7, with D unresolved. There are 12 residues in the CDR3. Looked up from germline, CDR1 is SGHDN and CDR2 is FVKESK. V was clipped by 2 bases and J by 6 bases, with 8 bases between them. Here the CDR3 DNA reads TGTGCCAGCAGCCAAAGTGTCGGCGAGCAGTACTTC. This sequence encodes CASSQSVGEQYF.

The rearrangement links TRBV25-1 to TRBJ1-1; 7 bases line up with TRBD1. CDR1 and CDR2 from the germline V gene are MGHDK and SYGVNS. The CDR3 loop spans 15 amino acids. J gave up 10 bases and V 3 bases, and 14 bases lay outside the gene matches. The chain's CDR3 is CASSETTGTPWGAFF. The DNA of the CDR3 is TGTGCCAGCAGTGAGACGACAGGGACACCTTGGGGAGCTTTCTTT.

This sequence joins TRBV18 and TRBJ2-7, with 9 bases fitting TRBD2. The germline V gene encodes CDR1 KGHSH and CDR2 LQKENI. Trimming at V came to 5 bases and at J to 6 bases, leaving 5 bases not matched to a gene. The CDR3 is made up of 13 amino acids. DNA for the CDR3: TGTGCCAGCTCATCCGCGGGAGGGCCCGAGCAGTACTTC. Translating gives CASSSAGGPEQYF.

The rearrangement joins TRBV7-3 to TRBJ1-1; D is undetermined. CDR1 and CDR2 from the germline V gene are SGHTA and FQGTGA. The CDR3 length is 13 residues. Trimming took off 0 bases at V and 6 bases at J, with 8 bases between the two ends. CDR3 in amino acids: CASSLTAGAEAFF. The CDR3 nucleotides read TGTGCCAGCAGCTTAACGGCGGGCGCTGAAGCTTTCTTT.

The rearrangement links TRBV7-9 to TRBJ2-1; D gene uncertain. This CDR3 is built from 13 residues. Per the germline V gene, CDR1 is SEHNR and CDR2 is FQNEAQ (reference sequence). V dropped 1 base and J dropped 15 bases, with 16 bases sitting between them. The CDR3 reads CASSLGQADGPFF. Written as DNA, the CDR3 is TGTGCCAGCAGCTTAGGGCAGGCAGATGGCCCGTTCTTC.